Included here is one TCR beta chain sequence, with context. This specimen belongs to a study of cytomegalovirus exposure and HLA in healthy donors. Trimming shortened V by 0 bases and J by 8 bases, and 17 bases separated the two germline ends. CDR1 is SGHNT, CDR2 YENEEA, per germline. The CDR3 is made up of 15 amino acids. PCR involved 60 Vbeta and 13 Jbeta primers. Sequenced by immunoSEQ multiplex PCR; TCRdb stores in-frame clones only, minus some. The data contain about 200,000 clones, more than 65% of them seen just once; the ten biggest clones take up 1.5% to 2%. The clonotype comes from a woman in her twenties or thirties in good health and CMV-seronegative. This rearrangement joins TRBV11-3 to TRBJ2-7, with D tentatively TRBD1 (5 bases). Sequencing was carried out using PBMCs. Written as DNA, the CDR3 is TGTGCCAGCAGCTTAGATGGTAGGGGAAACAGCAAGCAGTACTTC. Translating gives CASSLDGRGNSKQYF.